These 21 T cell receptor beta chains share one sample of origin, sequenced in a study of T cell responses to AZD1222 COVID-19 vaccine. Only in-frame clones appear in the TCRdb table, and some are missing; sequencing was by immunoSEQ multiplex PCR. The table records 75,000 to 100,000 clones, roughly 89% of them present only once. This specimen consisted of peripheral blood, obtained on day 0 of AZD1222 vaccination. These TCRs come from an adult in good health.

This chain connects TRBV7-8 to TRBJ2-2, with D uncertain. Germline lookup yields CDR1 SGHVS and CDR2 FQNEAQ. V lost 2 bases, J lost 1 base, and 5 bases lay in between. The CDR3 is 14 residues long. CDR3 DNA sequence: TGTGCCAGCAGCTTAAAGGAGAACACCGGGGAGCTGTTTTTT. The encoded protein is CASSLKENTGELFF. Looking up the rest from reference TRBV7-8 and TRBJ2-2 gives the full variable domain: GAGVSQSPRYKVAKRGQDVALRCDPISGHVSLFWYQQALGQGPEFLTYFQNEAQLDKSGLPSDRFFAERPEGSVSTLKIQRTQQEDSAVYLCASSLKENTGELFFGEGSRLTVL.

This clone has more than one count but fewer than ten. The J gene is TRBJ1-4, the V gene TRBV14; no reliable D call. V was shortened by 0 bases and J by 7 bases, with 0 bases between the two germline ends. CDR1 and CDR2 from the germline V gene are SGHDN and FVKESK. The CDR3 contains 11 residues. DNA of the CDR3: TGTGCCAGCAGCCAAGATGAAAAACTGTTTTTT. Translation gives CASSQDEKLFF.

This chain links TRBV5-1 with TRBJ2-3; 10 bases map to TRBD2. This CDR3 spans 16 amino acids. Germline V gene data show CDR1 as SGHRS and CDR2 as YFSETQ. V dropped 4 bases and J dropped 2; count of bases not matched to a gene: 7. The CDR3 nucleotides read TGCGCCAGCAGCCATCTAGCGGGGGAGCCCACAGATACGCAGTATTTT. As protein: CASSHLAGEPTDTQYF.

The genes are TRBV5-6 and TRBJ1-5, with 9 bases that match TRBD1. The V gene end was trimmed by 1 base and the J gene end by 4 bases; junction bases not matched to a gene: 6. Germline CDR1 reads SGHDT; CDR2 reads YYEEEE. The CDR3 is 16 residues long. The CDR3 DNA follows: TGTGCCAGCAGCTTGTTAGGACAGGGGTTTAATCAGCCCCAGCATTTT. Its translation is CASSLLGQGFNQPQHF.

The count of this clone is one. V and J are TRBV28 and TRBJ2-1; the D gene is possibly TRBD2 (7 bases). This CDR3 has 17 residues. Trimming took off 6 bases at V and 9 bases at J, with 27 bases between the two ends. Germline-derived CDR1 and CDR2 are MDHEN and SYDVKM. The CDR3 spells CASSPPGRGAFSSEQFF. The CDR3 region has the DNA TGTGCCAGCAGCCCCCCGGGCCGGGGGGCGTTCTCAAGTGAGCAGTTCTTC.

The table lists this clone with a count of one. The V call is TRBV5-1, the J call TRBJ1-4, with 10 bases fitting TRBD1. Losses at the gene ends were 4 bases for V and 6 bases for J; bases not matched to a gene: 12. Per the germline V gene, CDR1 is SGHRS and CDR2 is YFSETQ. This CDR3 has 17 residues. The CDR3: CASSDGQGVRDHEKLFF. CDR3 DNA: TGCGCCAGCAGCGACGGACAGGGGGTCAGAGATCATGAAAAACTGTTTTTT. Based on the CDR3 plus reference TRBV5-1 and TRBJ1-4, the full variable domain is KAGVTQTPRYLIKTRGQQVTLSCSPISGHRSVSWYQQTPGQGLQFLFEYFSETQRNKGNFPGRFSGRQFSNSRSEMNVSTLELGDSALYLCASSDGQGVRDHEKLFFGSGTQLSVL.

V is TRBV7-2 and J is TRBJ1-1; TRBD1 might be the D (5 bases). The CDR3 runs to 16 residues. V was pared by 2 bases and J by 6 bases, with 19 bases between. Per the germline V gene, CDR1 is SGHTA and CDR2 is FQGNSA. The CDR3 sequence is CASSLSGARLMAEAFF. As DNA, the CDR3 is TGTGCCAGCAGCTTAAGTGGGGCCAGGTTGATGGCTGAAGCTTTCTTT.

This chain connects TRBV14 to TRBJ1-5; D is uncertain. Germline loops: CDR1 SGHDN, CDR2 FVKESK. The ends were cut back, 0 bases at V and 6 bases at J, with 6 bases in the middle. The CDR3 is 13 residues long. CDR3 in DNA: TGTGCCAGCAGCCAAGATGAAGGTCAGCCCCAGCATTTT. Translated: CASSQDEGQPQHF.

The CDR3 nucleotides read TGTGCCAGCAGCCTTGGACTAGTCCCAGATACGCAGTATTTT. It specifies CASSLGLVPDTQYF. This chain connects TRBV7-2 to TRBJ2-3, with TRBD2 matching 7 bases. Per germline, CDR1 SGHTA and CDR2 FQGNSA. V dropped 5 bases and J dropped 4; count of bases not matched to a gene: 6. The CDR3 sequence is 14 residues long.

In its sample, this clone was seen once. The chain joins TRBV5-6 to TRBJ1-6, with TRBD1 as a possible D gene (5 bases). V lost 1 base to trimming and J lost 3 bases, with 8 bases between them. The germline gives CDR1 SGHDT, CDR2 YYEEEE. CDR3 length: 15 amino acids. CDR3 sequence: CASSLRGNYNSPLHF. The DNA for the CDR3 is TGTGCCAGCAGCTTGAGGGGAAACTATAATTCACCCCTCCACTTT.

This clone was recorded a few times. The chain joins TRBV6-4 to TRBJ1-2; D is uncertain. This CDR3 is built from 14 residues. Germline values: CDR1 MRHNA, CDR2 SNTAGT. V dropped 6 bases and J dropped 7 bases, with 18 bases sitting between them. Here the CDR3 reads CASSTWNGHGGYTF. CDR3 sequence (DNA): TGTGCCAGCAGCACGTGGAACGGTCACGGTGGCTACACCTTC.

The chain links TRBV7-9 to TRBJ2-2; no clear D gene. CDR1 SEHNR and CDR2 FQNEAQ come from the germline V gene (reference sequence). The V end lost 10 bases, the J end lost 8 bases, and 14 bases lay between the germline ends. This CDR3 comprises 12 residues. CDR3 loop: CATILSIGELFF. The CDR3 nucleotides read TGTGCCACCATCCTTAGTATAGGGGAGCTGTTTTTT.

The chain links TRBV5-4 to TRBJ1-1; 7 bases match TRBD1. From germline, CDR1 is SGHNT and CDR2 YYREEE (reference sequence). V lost 5 bases to trimming and J lost 3 bases; unmatched junction nucleotides: 4. The CDR3 consists of 13 residues. The CDR3 bases are TGTGCCAGCAGTTTCGACAGGGACACTGAAGCTTTCTTT. Protein: CASSFDRDTEAFF.

The rearrangement joins TRBV11-1 to TRBJ1-1; D is uncertain. With 5 bases removed from V and 1 base from J, the gap between germline ends came to 8 bases. The CDR3 is 13 residues long. The germline V gene has CDR1 SGHAT and CDR2 FQDESV (reference sequence). CDR3 DNA sequence: TGTGCCAGCAGCCCGCGGGGGAACACTGAAGCTTTCTTT. The encoded protein is CASSPRGNTEAFF.

CDR3 in amino acids: CASSPRQGGTRIEQFF. The CDR3 nucleotides are TGTGCCAGCAGTCCTCGGCAGGGGGGGACGAGAATTGAGCAGTTCTTC. This chain uses TRBV9 with TRBJ2-1; TRBD1 or TRBD2 may be the D gene (7 bases each). The CDR3 consists of 16 residues. Germline-derived CDR1 and CDR2 are SGDLS and YYNGEE. V gave up 5 bases and J gave up 9 bases, with 24 bases separating them.

The chain has TRBV10-3 and TRBJ2-7, with D possibly being TRBD1 (6 bases). The CDR3 consists of 13 residues. Germline V gene lookup returns CDR1 ENHRY and CDR2 SYGVKD. With 8 bases removed from V and 5 bases from J, the gap between germline ends came to 16 bases. CDR3 coding DNA: TGTGCCATCGGGGAACAGGGTACGCACGAGCAGTACTTC. It yields the protein CAIGEQGTHEQYF.

In its sample, this clone was seen a few times. The chain recombines TRBV3-1 (or the pseudogene TRBV3-2) with TRBJ2-1; D not resolved. The germline V gene has CDR1 LGHDT and CDR2 YNNKEL (reference sequence). V was trimmed by 4 bases and J by 7 bases, leaving 17 bases between them. This CDR3 is 15 amino acids long. The CDR3 DNA reads as TGTGCCAGCAGCCCCTCGAGTCCTGGGGTTAATGAGCAGTTCTTC. This sequence encodes CASSPSSPGVNEQFF.

This chain connects TRBV7-2 to TRBJ2-7; D possibly corresponds to TRBD2 (5 bases). The CDR3 extends over 13 amino acids. The V and J ends lost 5 bases and 3 bases respectively, with 11 bases between them. The germline gives CDR1 SGHTA, CDR2 FQGNSA. The CDR3 protein is CASSPARGYEQYF. For the CDR3, the DNA is TGTGCCAGCAGCCCAGCCCGGGGCTACGAGCAGTACTTC. Supplemented by reference TRBV7-2 and TRBJ2-7, the full variable domain reads GAGVSQSPSNKVTEKGKDVELRCDPISGHTALYWYRQSLGQGLEFLIYFQGNSAPDKSGLPSDRFSAERTGGSVSTLTIQRTQQEDSAVYLCASSPARGYEQYFGPGTRLTVT.

The chain links TRBV4-1 to TRBJ1-5, with 12 bases aligning to TRBD1. V lost 1 base to trimming and J lost 8 bases; unmatched junction nucleotides: 15. Germline V gene data show CDR1 as MGHRA and CDR2 as YSYEKL. The CDR3 totals 19 residues. CDR3 loop: CASSQVAGGTGGPSEPQHF. Written as DNA, the CDR3 is TGCGCCAGCAGCCAAGTCGCTGGGGGGACAGGGGGCCCCTCGGAGCCCCAGCATTTT.

This chain connects TRBV6-6 to TRBJ1-1, with a possible D match to TRBD1 (5 bases). Germline V gives CDR1 MNHNY, CDR2 SVGAGI (reference sequence). The CDR3 covers 17 residues. The germline V and J ends were trimmed by 5 bases and 0 bases, with 19 bases remaining between them. Here the CDR3 DNA reads TGTGCCAGCAGTCTCCGGAGGGACGGATATATGAACACTGAAGCTTTCTTT. Translation gives CASSLRRDGYMNTEAFF.

The V gene is TRBV19, the J gene TRBJ1-3, with D hard to call. Per the germline V gene, CDR1 is LNHDA and CDR2 is SQIVND (reference sequence). V was pared by 9 bases and J by 0 bases, with 15 bases between. The CDR3 length is 15 residues. In DNA, the CDR3 is TGTGCCAGCACCTCACCGGACGGCTCTGGAAACACCATATATTTT. Residues: CASTSPDGSGNTIYF.